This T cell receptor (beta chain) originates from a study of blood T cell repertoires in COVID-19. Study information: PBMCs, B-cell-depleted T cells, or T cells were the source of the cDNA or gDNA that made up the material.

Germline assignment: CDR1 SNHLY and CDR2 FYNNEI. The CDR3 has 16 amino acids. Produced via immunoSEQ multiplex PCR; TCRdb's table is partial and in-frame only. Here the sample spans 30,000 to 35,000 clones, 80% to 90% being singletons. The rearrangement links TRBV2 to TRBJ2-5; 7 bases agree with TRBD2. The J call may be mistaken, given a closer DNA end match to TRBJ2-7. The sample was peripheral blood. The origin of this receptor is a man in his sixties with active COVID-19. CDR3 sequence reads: CASSEAQAGSSYEQYF. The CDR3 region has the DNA TGTGCCAGCAGTGAAGCCCAAGCGGGGAGCTCCTACGAGCAGTACTTC.